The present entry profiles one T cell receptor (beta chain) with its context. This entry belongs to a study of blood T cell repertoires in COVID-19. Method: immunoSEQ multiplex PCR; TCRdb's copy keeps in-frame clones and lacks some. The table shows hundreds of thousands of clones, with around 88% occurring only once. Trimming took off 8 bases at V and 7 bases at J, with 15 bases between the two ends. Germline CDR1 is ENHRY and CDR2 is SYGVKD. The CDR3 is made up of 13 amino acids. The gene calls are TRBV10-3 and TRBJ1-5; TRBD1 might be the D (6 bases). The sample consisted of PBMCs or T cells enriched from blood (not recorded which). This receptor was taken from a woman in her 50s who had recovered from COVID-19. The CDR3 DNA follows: TGTGCCATCTCGGTGCAAGACAGGCAGCCCCAGCATTTT. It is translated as CAISVQDRQPQHF.